The 19 T cell receptor beta chains listed next were all sequenced from one sample in a study of vaccination effects on CD4 cells after COVID-19. Within the ViraFEST assay, antigen-specific CD4+ T cells underwent expansion with viral peptide pools prior to sequencing. A roughly 10-day culture period preceded the isolation of CD4+ T cells. The study found no prior SARS-CoV-2 infection in the vaccine recipients, who tested negative for nucleocapsid antibodies. Clones were read by immunoSEQ multiplex PCR, and TCRdb kept only the in-frame ones, dropping some. The sample includes 78,000 or so clones, 78% of them seen just once. The antigens for these receptors are not known. The sequences come from CD4+ T cells from PBMCs cultured with SARS-CoV-2 spike peptides, collected before COVID-19 vaccination. The receptor set was obtained from a human donor who received a COVID-19 vaccine.

In its sample, this clone was seen a few times. The rearrangement joins TRBV28 to TRBJ1-6; D might be TRBD1 (5 bases). Germline V CDR1 and CDR2: MDHEN, SYDVKM. Trimming stripped 5 bases from V and 9 bases from J, with 8 bases between. The CDR3 sequence is 12 residues long. For the CDR3, the DNA is TGTGCCAGCAGTCGGGACTCTTCACCCCTCCACTTT. Its translation is CASSRDSSPLHF.

This chain uses TRBV15 with TRBJ2-1; D not certain. The CDR3 has 14 residues. The ends were cut back, 0 bases at V and 5 bases at J, with 8 bases in the middle. Germline V gene lookup returns CDR1 LNHNV and CDR2 YYDKDF (reference sequence). The CDR3 here is CATSRDPRDNEQFF. The CDR3 bases are TGTGCCACCAGCAGAGATCCTCGGGACAATGAGCAGTTCTTC.

The V and J genes are TRBV18 and TRBJ1-2; D is possibly TRBD1 (5 bases). CDR1 and CDR2 (germline): KGHSH, LQKENI. CDR3 size: 16 residues. The V gene lost 3 bases and the J gene lost 6 bases, with 20 bases spanning the gap. In nucleotides, the CDR3 is TGTGCCAGCTCACCTCTCGGCAGGGCAAAAGAAAATGGCTACACCTTC. Amino acids: CASSPLGRAKENGYTF.

V is TRBV24-1 and J is TRBJ1-2; 9 bases match TRBD1. This CDR3 contains 15 residues. CDR1 and CDR2 from the germline V gene are KGHDR and SFDVKD. V gave up 4 bases and J gave up 4 bases; unmatched junction bases: 6. CDR3 residues: CATSEAGTGTYGYTF. The CDR3 DNA sequence: TGTGCCACCAGTGAAGCCGGGACAGGGACCTATGGCTACACCTTC.

The J gene is TRBJ2-3, the V gene TRBV4-2; 8 nucleotides line up with TRBD2. This CDR3 region has 19 residues. Germline V lookup: CDR1 LGHNA, CDR2 YNFKEQ. The trim removed 1 base at V and 0 bases at J, leaving 12 bases unmatched. The CDR3 spells CASSQVWARSGGSTDTQYF. CDR3 coding DNA: TGTGCCAGCAGCCAAGTGTGGGCCAGAAGCGGGGGTAGCACAGATACGCAGTATTTT.

The V and J genes are TRBV6-6 and TRBJ1-1; 7 nucleotides line up with TRBD1. Per germline, CDR1 MNHNY and CDR2 SVGAGI (reference sequence). The CDR3 runs 16 residues. V lost 4 bases and J lost 4; bases outside the gene matches: 12. CDR3 residues: CASSFIGGAGGTEAFF. DNA of the CDR3: TGTGCCAGCAGTTTCATAGGGGGCGCTGGGGGCACTGAAGCTTTCTTT.

The chain employs TRBV9 and TRBJ1-2; D unresolved. The germline V gene has CDR1 SGDLS and CDR2 YYNGEE. The CDR3 is 15 residues long. V was pared by 3 bases and J by 7 bases, with 19 bases between. The CDR3 DNA follows: TGTGCCAGCAGCGGAAATACAGTGACTTCTTTTGGCTACACCTTC. Translating gives CASSGNTVTSFGYTF.

CDR3 DNA sequence: TGTGCCAGCAGCTTGAGGAGGGGGCCCCCGAACACCGGGGAGCTGTTTTTT. Translated: CASSLRRGPPNTGELFF. V and J are TRBV11-2 and TRBJ2-2, with a weak D call TRBD1 (7 bases). Per the germline V gene, CDR1 is SGHAT and CDR2 is FQNNGV. CDR3 length: 17 residues. With 3 bases removed from V and 0 bases from J, the gap between germline ends came to 14 bases.

This chain joins TRBV27 and TRBJ2-7, with 7 bases matching TRBD1. The germline V gene has CDR1 MNHEY and CDR2 SMNVEV (reference sequence). After removal of 5 bases from V and 5 bases from J, the junction contained 6 bases not matched to a gene. The CDR3 extends over 13 amino acids. The CDR3 loop is CASSARQGHEQYV. The CDR3 DNA is TGTGCCAGCAGTGCTCGACAGGGCCACGAGCAGTACGTC.

This clone was counted once. The rearrangement uses TRBV5-1 and TRBJ1-1; D is unclear. The CDR3 loop spans 15 amino acids. V shed 5 bases and J shed 5 bases, with 19 bases lying between them. Germline values: CDR1 SGHRS, CDR2 YFSETQ. CDR3 in DNA: TGCGCCAGCAGGGAAGGGCCTTCAGCCGGGACTGAAGCTTTCTTT. This sequence encodes CASREGPSAGTEAFF.

V gene TRBV30 combines with J gene TRBJ1-1, with a possible D match to TRBD1 (5 bases). The CDR3 has 13 residues. V lost 4 bases, J lost 3 bases, and 12 bases lay in between. From germline, CDR1 is GTSNPN and CDR2 SVGIG (reference sequence). As DNA, the CDR3 is TGTGCCTGGACCGGGGGAGTGGACACTGAAGCTTTCTTT. It translates to CAWTGGVDTEAFF.

The chain joins TRBV9 to TRBJ1-2; TRBD1 is a possible D gene (6 bases). Trimming shortened V by 0 bases and J by 5 bases, and 14 bases separated the two germline ends. This CDR3 comprises 15 residues. Germline CDR1 SGDLS, CDR2 YYNGEE. The CDR3 DNA reads as TGTGCCAGCAGCGTAGCAATCGGACAGCCATATGGCTACACCTTC. Translation: CASSVAIGQPYGYTF.

The chain carries TRBV6-5 and TRBJ1-2, with a possible D match to TRBD1 (5 bases). The CDR3 is 14 amino acids. With 7 bases removed from V and 4 bases from J, the gap between germline ends came to 16 bases. CDR1 MNHEY and CDR2 SVGAGI come from the germline V gene. The CDR3 DNA is TGTGCCAGCAACGGCTGGGGGACCCCCTATGGCTACACCTTC. Translation gives CASNGWGTPYGYTF.

In this sample, this clone turned up once. The chain carries TRBV6-2 or TRBV6-3 and TRBJ2-1; 8 bases fit TRBD1. CDR1 MNHEY and CDR2 SVGEGT come from the germline V gene. The junction had 5 bases not matched to a gene; V was cut back by 4 bases and J by 3 bases. The CDR3 sequence is 15 residues long. The CDR3 loop is CASSSGQAHYNEQFF. CDR3 nucleotides: TGTGCCAGCAGTTCGGGACAGGCCCACTACAATGAGCAGTTCTTC.

The V call is TRBV19, the J call TRBJ1-4, with TRBD1 matching over 8 bases. CDR3 length: 15 residues. Germline V gene data show CDR1 as LNHDA and CDR2 as SQIVND (reference sequence). The V gene end was trimmed by 11 bases and the J gene end by 8 bases; junction bases not matched to a gene: 16. CDR3 DNA sequence: TGTGCCTTCTTGAGACAGGGGAAAGTGCGGGAAAAACTGTTTTTT. Translating it yields CAFLRQGKVREKLFF. The full variable domain, in which reference TRBV19 and TRBJ1-4 provide the parts outside the CDR3, is DGGITQSPKYLFRKEGQNVTLSCEQNLNHDAMYWYRQDPGQGLRLIYYSQIVNDFQKGDIAEGYSVSREKKESFPLTVTSAQKNPTAFYLCAFLRQGKVREKLFFGSGTQLSVL.

This chain uses TRBV2 with TRBJ2-5; TRBD1 matches 8 bases. CDR3 length: 14 amino acids. The J segment lost 4 bases and the V segment lost 7 bases, leaving 8 bases of the junction unmatched. Looked up from germline, CDR1 is SNHLY and CDR2 is FYNNEI. CDR3 residues: CASNPGQGAETQYF. CDR3 bases: TGTGCCAGCAACCCGGGGCAGGGGGCAGAGACCCAGTACTTC.

The chain couples TRBV5-1 to TRBJ2-3; possibly TRBD2 for D (6 bases). The CDR3 spans 15 residues. Germline CDR1 and CDR2: SGHRS and YFSETQ. Trimming cost V 0 bases and J 5 bases, with 13 bases left between them. The CDR3 region has the DNA TGCGCCAGCAGCTTGGGGGGGGTTCGTTTAGATACGCAGTATTTT. Translation gives CASSLGGVRLDTQYF.

This chain joins TRBV5-6 and TRBJ2-3, with unresolved D. Trimming removed 1 base from V and 4 bases from J, with 7 bases in between. This CDR3 is built from 13 residues. The germline gives CDR1 SGHDT, CDR2 YYEEEE. CDR3 protein: CASSLYQPDTQYF. The CDR3 bases are TGTGCCAGCAGCTTGTATCAGCCAGATACGCAGTATTTT.

Only a few counts were recorded for this clone. The chain's CDR3 is CASSLGPQGIGTEAFF. The DNA for the CDR3 is TGCGCCAGCAGCTTGGGCCCACAGGGGATAGGCACTGAAGCTTTCTTT. This chain uses TRBV5-1 with TRBJ1-1; 7 bases map to TRBD1. The CDR3 consists of 16 residues. The ends lost 0 bases at V and 4 bases at J; junction bases unmatched: 9. Germline assignment: CDR1 SGHRS and CDR2 YFSETQ.